These 13 T cell receptor beta chains share one sample of origin, sequenced in a study of blood T cell repertoires in COVID-19. Repertoires were generated with immunoSEQ multiplex PCR, while TCRdb's copy carries only in-frame clones and drops some. The sample lists around 150,000 clones, about nine tenths occurring once. Sequencing was carried out using peripheral blood. Receptor source: a man aged 50 to 59 with active or convalescent COVID-19.

The chain is built from TRBV15 and TRBJ2-7; a weak D match, TRBD2 (6 bases). The CDR3 spans 14 residues. From germline, CDR1 is LNHNV and CDR2 YYDKDF (reference sequence). V was cut by 1 base and J by 1 base, with 8 bases left in between. CDR3 amino acids: CATSRGGDSYEQYF. DNA for the CDR3: TGTGCCACCAGCAGAGGGGGGGATTCCTACGAGCAGTACTTC.

The chain joins TRBV6-5 to TRBJ2-1; 10 bases line up with TRBD1. Looked up from germline, CDR1 is MNHEY and CDR2 is SVGAGI. The CDR3 contains 15 residues. V lost 6 bases to trimming and J lost 2 bases; unmatched junction nucleotides: 4. CDR3 sequence (DNA): TGTGCCAGCAGCGCGGGACAGGGGACCTACAATGAGCAGTTCTTC. Translation: CASSAGQGTYNEQFF.

In this sample, this clone turned up once. The chain couples TRBV13 to TRBJ2-3, with D perhaps TRBD2 (6 bases). Germline V gives CDR1 PRHDT, CDR2 FYEKMQ (reference sequence). The germline V and J ends were trimmed by 1 base and 0 bases, with 8 bases remaining between them. The CDR3 spans 15 residues. CDR3 DNA sequence: TGTGCCAGCAGCTTAGACAGCGGGAGCACAGATACGCAGTATTTT. Residues: CASSLDSGSTDTQYF.

The chain couples TRBV18 to TRBJ2-1; 7 nucleotides match TRBD2. J gave up 9 bases and V 5 bases, and 13 bases lay outside the gene matches. This CDR3 region has 15 residues. CDR1 is KGHSH and CDR2 is LQKENI in the germline V gene. The CDR3 here is CASSVPGRSGIEQFF. CDR3 bases: TGTGCCAGCTCAGTCCCGGGCCGGAGCGGGATTGAGCAGTTCTTC. Filled out from reference TRBV18 and TRBJ2-1, the complete variable domain reads NAGVMQNPRHLVRRRGQEARLRCSPMKGHSHVYWYRQLPEEGLKFMVYLQKENIIDESGMPKERFSAEFPKEGPSILRIQQVVRGDSAAYFCASSVPGRSGIEQFFGPGTRLTVL.

The genes are TRBV2 and TRBJ1-2, with D maybe TRBD1 (6 bases). Per germline, CDR1 SNHLY and CDR2 FYNNEI. The CDR3 has 14 residues. The germline V and J ends were trimmed by 8 bases and 0 bases, with 13 bases remaining between them. CDR3 nucleotide sequence: TGTGCCAGCCGTACAGGGAGAGCTAACTATGGCTACACCTTC. It codes for CASRTGRANYGYTF.

This clone was seen just once. The chain joins TRBV28 to TRBJ2-3; TRBD2 agrees at 15 bases. CDR1 is MDHEN and CDR2 is SYDVKM in the germline V gene. CDR3 length equals 18 residues. V lost 6 bases to trimming and J lost 4 bases; unmatched junction nucleotides: 11. CDR3 sequence (DNA): TGTGCCAGCAGCGTCGGACTAGCGGGAGGGCCCGGCGCAGATACGCAGTATTTT. Protein sequence: CASSVGLAGGPGADTQYF.

The genes are TRBV9 and TRBJ1-5; D not certain. Trimming pared 0 bases from V and 7 bases from J, leaving 11 bases between. The germline gives CDR1 SGDLS, CDR2 YYNGEE. This CDR3 has 14 amino acids. The CDR3 DNA sequence: TGTGCCAGCAGCGTAGGGGGAGGTGGGCAGCCCCAGCATTTT. Protein: CASSVGGGGQPQHF.

The count of this clone is one. The rearrangement links TRBV19 to TRBJ1-1; 9 bases match TRBD1. CDR3 length: 16 residues. Trimming took 7 bases from V and 1 from J; bases not matched to a gene: 10. Germline V lookup: CDR1 LNHDA, CDR2 SQIVND (reference sequence). The CDR3 sequence: CASTPALGQGNTEAFF. In DNA, the CDR3 is TGTGCCAGTACCCCAGCGCTGGGACAGGGGAACACTGAAGCTTTCTTT.

Of note for this clone: The junction shows a germline mismatch at one end, possibly a read error. The genes are TRBV5-1 and TRBJ2-5; no definite D call. The CDR3 totals 14 residues. CDR1 is SGHRS and CDR2 is YFSETQ in the germline V gene. The CDR3 loop reads CASSLAPSQKTQYF. CDR3 bases: TGCGCCAGCAGCTTGGCCCCATCCCAAAAGACCCAGTACTTC.

This clone was counted between two and nine times. The V and J genes are TRBV27 and TRBJ1-6; 8 positions match TRBD1. CDR1 is MNHEY, CDR2 SMNVEV, per germline (reference sequence). Germline trimming cut 7 bases from V and 10 bases from J; bases unmatched to any gene: 15. The CDR3 loop spans 16 amino acids. CDR3 DNA: TGTGCCAGCACCTCTATACCCGGGACAGGAGGATCACCCCTCCACTTT. This codes for CASTSIPGTGGSPLHF.

This chain joins TRBV11-1 and TRBJ1-1, with D hard to call. From germline, CDR1 is SGHAT and CDR2 FQDESV (reference sequence). CDR3 size: 13 residues. V was trimmed by 1 base and J by 4 bases, leaving 7 bases between them. The CDR3 DNA reads as TGTGCCAGCAGCTTAGGACACCGCACTGAAGCTTTCTTT. Translation: CASSLGHRTEAFF.

The V and J genes are TRBV5-1 and TRBJ1-2; no firm D call. The germline V gene encodes CDR1 SGHRS and CDR2 YFSETQ. The CDR3 is 15 amino acids. Trimming removed 0 bases at V and 4 bases at J, with 13 bases between. This CDR3 reads CASSLEVYRGYGYTF. In DNA, the CDR3 is TGCGCCAGCAGCTTGGAAGTGTACCGAGGCTATGGCTACACCTTC.

The rearrangement links TRBV6-1 to TRBJ2-7; D unclear. V was pared by 2 bases and J by 3 bases, with 11 bases between. The CDR3 length is 14 residues. Per the germline V gene, CDR1 is MNHNS and CDR2 is SASEGT. The CDR3 reads CASSEMNRNYEQYF. The CDR3 region has the DNA TGTGCCAGCAGTGAAATGAACAGAAACTACGAGCAGTACTTC.